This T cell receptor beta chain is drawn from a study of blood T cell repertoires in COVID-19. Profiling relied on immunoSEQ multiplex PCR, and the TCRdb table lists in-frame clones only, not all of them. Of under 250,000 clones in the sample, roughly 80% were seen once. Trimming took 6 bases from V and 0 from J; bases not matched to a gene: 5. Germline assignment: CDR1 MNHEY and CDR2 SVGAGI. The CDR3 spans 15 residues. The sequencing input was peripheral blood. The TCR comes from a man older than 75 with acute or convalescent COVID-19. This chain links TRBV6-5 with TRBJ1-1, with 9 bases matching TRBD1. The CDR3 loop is CASRPGTGMNTEAFF. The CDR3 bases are TGTGCCAGCAGGCCAGGGACAGGGATGAACACTGAAGCTTTCTTT.